The 24 T cell receptor beta chains below were found in one sample sequenced in a study of cytomegalovirus exposure and HLA in healthy donors. PCR amplification relied on 60 Vbeta primers (plus 13 Jbeta primers). Method: immunoSEQ multiplex PCR; TCRdb's copy keeps in-frame clones and lacks some. The repertoire holds tens of thousands of clones, with roughly 80% as singletons. What was sequenced was PBMCs. All receptors come from a woman in her thirties or forties in good health and CMV-seropositive.

This clone was picked up a small number of times. The gene calls are TRBV5-1 and TRBJ2-7; TRBD1 matches 7 bases. Germline CDR1 SGHRS, CDR2 YFSETQ. The CDR3 is 12 amino acids. Losses at the gene ends were 4 bases for V and 5 bases for J; bases not matched to a gene: 3. CDR3 sequence reads: CASSPTGNEQYF. CDR3 DNA: TGCGCCAGCAGCCCGACAGGGAACGAGCAGTACTTC.

The table lists this clone with a count of one. Given the absence of the conserved phenylalanine or tryptophan at the CDR3 end, a read error is likely. The J gene is TRBJ1-5, the V gene TRBV7-8; no clear D. V lost 7 bases to trimming and J lost 4 bases, with 17 bases between them. CDR3 size: 15 residues. Germline CDR1 and CDR2: SGHVS and FQNEAQ. The CDR3 DNA follows: TGTGCCAGCACCCTGGGAGCTATGATTAATCAGCCCCAGCATGTT. It codes for CASTLGAMINQPQHV.

This chain connects TRBV11-1 to TRBJ1-5, with a weak D call TRBD1 (5 bases). In germline, CDR1 is SGHAT, CDR2 FQDESV (reference sequence). The CDR3 is 13 amino acids. The V gene lost 3 bases and the J gene lost 3 bases, with 6 bases spanning the gap. DNA of the CDR3: TGTGCCAGCAGCTTCAGGGACAATCAGCCCCAGCATTTT. Amino acids: CASSFRDNQPQHF. Variable domain in full (rest from reference TRBV11-1 and TRBJ1-5): EAEVAQSPRYKITEKSQAVAFWCDPISGHATLYWYRQILGQGPELLVQFQDESVVDDSQLPKDRFSAERLKGVDSTLKIQPAELGDSAMYLCASSFRDNQPQHFGDGTRLSIL.

This clone was seen only a few times. CDR3 in DNA: TGTGCCAGCAGCACACCGGGACTACTGGAAAACATTCAGTACTTC. Protein sequence: CASSTPGLLENIQYF. The gene calls are TRBV7-9 and TRBJ2-4; 7 bases are a match to TRBD2. This CDR3 contains 15 residues. Losses at the gene ends were 5 bases for V and 5 bases for J; bases not matched to a gene: 9. Germline CDR1 and CDR2: SEHNR and FQNEAQ (reference sequence).

The chain uses TRBV28 and TRBJ2-3; D possibly corresponds to TRBD2 (5 bases). This CDR3 is built from 14 residues. Looked up from germline, CDR1 is MDHEN and CDR2 is SYDVKM. The germline V and J ends were trimmed by 3 bases and 5 bases, with 12 bases remaining between them. The chain's CDR3 is CASSFVGDQDTQYF. As DNA, the CDR3 is TGTGCCAGCAGTTTCGTCGGGGATCAAGATACGCAGTATTTT.

This chain joins TRBV5-1 and TRBJ2-2; D possibly corresponds to TRBD1 (6 bases). This CDR3 is 13 amino acids long. The V and J ends lost 8 bases and 6 bases respectively, with 14 bases between them. Germline CDR1 reads SGHRS; CDR2 reads YFSETQ. CDR3 nucleotide sequence: TGCGCCAGTCAATACAGGGAGTCCGGGGAGCTGTTTTTT. This encodes CASQYRESGELFF.

This chain joins TRBV30 and TRBJ2-4; D gene unclear. The CDR3 is 14 residues long. Trimming shortened V by 1 base and J by 0 bases, and 7 bases separated the two germline ends. Germline-derived CDR1 and CDR2 are GTSNPN and SVGIG (reference sequence). DNA for the CDR3: TGTGCCTGGAGTGGACAAGTAGCCAAAAACATTCAGTACTTC. As protein: CAWSGQVAKNIQYF.

Here the CDR3 reads CASSQVPGDGYGYTF. For the CDR3, the DNA is TGTGCCAGCAGCCAAGTCCCAGGGGACGGCTATGGCTACACCTTC. This chain uses TRBV14 with TRBJ1-2; weak D call: TRBD1 (6 bases). Per the germline V gene, CDR1 is SGHDN and CDR2 is FVKESK. V gave up 1 base and J gave up 4 bases, with 13 bases separating them. The CDR3 length is 15 residues.

The V and J genes are TRBV23-1 and TRBJ2-7; a possible D gene is TRBD2 (6 bases). TRBV23-1 is flagged as an ORF with uncertain function. The CDR3 length is 15 residues. Trimming stripped 8 bases from V and 2 bases from J, with 19 bases between. The CDR3 region is CASSGGKSTAYEQYF. The CDR3, as DNA: TGCGCCAGCTCTGGGGGGAAGTCAACCGCCTACGAGCAGTACTTC.

The V gene is TRBV5-1, the J gene TRBJ1-2; 9 bases line up with TRBD1. The CDR3 sequence is 13 residues long. Trimming removed 4 bases from V and 3 bases from J; junction bases left unmatched: 1. Germline V lookup: CDR1 SGHRS, CDR2 YFSETQ. CDR3 DNA: TGCGCCAGCAGCCGGACAGGGGACTATGGCTACACCTTC. Protein product: CASSRTGDYGYTF.

The J gene is TRBJ2-7, the V gene TRBV5-1; the D gene is possibly TRBD1 (5 bases). This CDR3 has 12 residues. V dropped 4 bases and J dropped 5 bases, with 10 bases sitting between them. Per the germline V gene, CDR1 is SGHRS and CDR2 is YFSETQ. CDR3 sequence reads: CASSPQGDEQYF. The CDR3 DNA sequence: TGCGCCAGCAGCCCCCAGGGTGACGAGCAGTACTTC.

The CDR3: CASGANSPLHF. The CDR3 nucleotides are TGTGCCAGCGGGGCAAATTCACCCCTCCACTTT. V usage is TRBV21-1 and J usage is TRBJ1-6; the tabulated D call, TRBD1, remains unverified against the DNA. TRBV21-1 is tagged as a pseudogene. The CDR3 has 11 amino acids.

The chain uses TRBV7-6 and TRBJ2-3, with D possibly TRBD2 on 6 matching bases. The CDR3 spans 16 residues. Germline assignment: CDR1 SGHVS and CDR2 FNYEAQ. Trimming removed 2 bases from V and 0 bases from J, with 12 bases in between. CDR3 region: CASSLSGLLSTDTQYF. CDR3 coding DNA: TGTGCCAGCAGCTTATCGGGACTCCTTAGCACAGATACGCAGTATTTT.

The chain combines TRBV7-8 with TRBJ2-3, with 7 bases matching TRBD2. Germline V CDR1 and CDR2: SGHVS, FQNEAQ. The V segment lost 1 base and the J segment 3 bases; nucleotides outside the gene matches: 7. The CDR3 has 16 amino acids. The CDR3 DNA is TGTGCCAGCAGCTTAGTATTACCTAGCGGAACAGATACGCAGTATTTT. It yields the protein CASSLVLPSGTDTQYF. Filled out from reference TRBV7-8 and TRBJ2-3, the complete variable domain reads GAGVSQSPRYKVAKRGQDVALRCDPISGHVSLFWYQQALGQGPEFLTYFQNEAQLDKSGLPSDRFFAERPEGSVSTLKIQRTQQEDSAVYLCASSLVLPSGTDTQYFGPGTRLTVL.

The CDR3 loop is CSVEAGGSDTQYF. CDR3 nucleotide sequence: TGCAGCGTTGAAGCGGGAGGATCAGATACGCAGTATTTT. The J gene is TRBJ2-3, the V gene TRBV29-1; 7 bases match TRBD2. The CDR3 is 13 amino acids. CDR1 SQVTM and CDR2 ANQGSEA come from the germline V gene. V gave up 1 base and J gave up 4 bases; unmatched junction bases: 2.

This clone was seen only a few times. This chain joins TRBV7-2 and TRBJ2-1; 8 bases are shared with TRBD2. V was clipped by 1 base and J by 6 bases; unmatched bases: 2. CDR1 and CDR2 (germline): SGHTA, FQGNSA. The CDR3 has 14 residues. Here the CDR3 DNA reads TGTGCCAGCAGCTTAGGACGGGAGGGCAATGAGCAGTTCTTC. Translated: CASSLGREGNEQFF.

J is TRBJ1-4 and V is TRBV11-2, with D possibly being TRBD1 (6 bases). The CDR3 contains 14 residues. Trimming removed 1 base at V and 8 bases at J, with 11 bases between. The germline V gene encodes CDR1 SGHAT and CDR2 FQNNGV. For the CDR3, the DNA is TGTGCCAGCAGCTTAGTGGGGGCTGGGGAAAAACTGTTTTTT. It codes for CASSLVGAGEKLFF.

The chain combines TRBV6-5 with TRBJ2-7, with D perhaps matching TRBD1 (6 bases). V lost 2 bases to trimming and J lost 3 bases, with 17 bases between them. CDR3 length: 16 amino acids. CDR1 and CDR2 from the germline V gene are MNHEY and SVGAGI. CDR3 protein: CASSYGGWVQSYEQYF. CDR3 in DNA: TGTGCCAGCAGTTACGGGGGCTGGGTTCAAAGCTACGAGCAGTACTTC.

This clone has a single count. V is TRBV7-8 and J is TRBJ1-4; D is unclear. Germline CDR1 SGHVS, CDR2 FQNEAQ. The length of the CDR3 is 12 residues. The V end was cut by 5 bases, the J end by 7 bases, with 8 bases between. Here the CDR3 reads CASSPYGEKLFF. The CDR3 DNA reads as TGTGCCAGCAGCCCCTATGGTGAAAAACTGTTTTTT.

The gene calls are TRBV25-1 and TRBJ2-7; TRBD1 agrees at 9 bases. Trimming cost V 11 bases and J 3 bases; bases outside gene matches: 5. Germline loops: CDR1 MGHDK, CDR2 SYGVNS. The CDR3 loop spans 12 amino acids. CDR3 sequence (DNA): TGTGCCTCGGGACAGGGCGACTACGAGCAGTACTTC. Its protein is CASGQGDYEQYF.

The rearrangement joins TRBV30 to TRBJ2-1; tentative D call: TRBD2 (5 bases). V dropped 4 bases and J dropped 5 bases, with 12 bases sitting between them. In germline, CDR1 is GTSNPN, CDR2 SVGIG (reference sequence). This CDR3 region has 13 residues. CDR3 DNA sequence: TGTGCCTGGAAATCAGCGGTTCACAATGAGCAGTTCTTC. Protein product: CAWKSAVHNEQFF.

The genes are TRBV5-1 and TRBJ1-1; a weak D match, TRBD1 (5 bases). The CDR3 sequence is 12 residues long. V was pared by 1 base and J by 5 bases, with 6 bases between. Germline V CDR1 and CDR2: SGHRS, YFSETQ. The CDR3, as DNA: TGCGCCAGCAGCTTGCAGGGAACTGAAGCTTTCTTT. This translates into CASSLQGTEAFF. The full variable domain, completed using reference TRBV5-1 and TRBJ1-1, is KAGVTQTPRYLIKTRGQQVTLSCSPISGHRSVSWYQQTPGQGLQFLFEYFSETQRNKGNFPGRFSGRQFSNSRSEMNVSTLELGDSALYLCASSLQGTEAFFGQGTRLTVV.

The V gene is TRBV5-4, the J gene TRBJ1-2; D may be TRBD1 (5 bases). Trimming stripped 2 bases from V and 4 bases from J, with 12 bases between. CDR1 is SGHNT, CDR2 YYREEE, per germline (reference sequence). CDR3 length: 14 amino acids. This CDR3 is CASSLVDTGYGYTF. As DNA, the CDR3 is TGTGCCAGCAGCTTAGTGGACACGGGCTATGGCTACACCTTC.

The rearrangement joins TRBV13 to TRBJ1-2; D might be TRBD1 (6 bases). The ends were cut back, 5 bases at V and 2 bases at J, with 12 bases in the middle. In germline, CDR1 is PRHDT, CDR2 FYEKMQ (reference sequence). This CDR3 has 14 amino acids. The CDR3 nucleotides are TGTGCCAGCAGCCGACAGGTGATCAACTATGGCTACACCTTC. The encoded protein is CASSRQVINYGYTF.